Below, 18 T cell receptor beta chains from the same sample are listed, as sequenced in a study of blood T cell repertoires in COVID-19. This table comes from immunoSEQ multiplex PCR, and its TCRdb copy is limited to in-frame clones, with some not included. This sample has 130,000 to 150,000 clones; more than 65% occur once, and the top ten carry roughly 14%. Sequencing was done on a sample of peripheral blood. The receptors were sampled from a man older than 75 with acute or convalescent COVID-19.

The chain has TRBV2 and TRBJ2-2; 9 bases match TRBD1. Germline V gene sequence: CDR1 SNHLY, CDR2 FYNNEI. Unmatched junction bases numbered 2, after V lost 4 bases and J lost 2 bases. This CDR3 spans 15 amino acids. The CDR3 DNA sequence: TGTGCCAGCAGTGGGGACAGGGCCAACACCGGGGAGCTGTTTTTT. This codes for CASSGDRANTGELFF.

As concerns this clone: Other nucleotide sequences in the sample specify the same CDR3. The chain employs TRBV18 and TRBJ2-5; D unresolved. V was clipped by 3 bases and J by 1 base, with 6 bases between them. Germline V gives CDR1 KGHSH, CDR2 LQKENI. The CDR3 runs to 13 residues. In nucleotides, the CDR3 is TGTGCCAGCTCACCTAGCAGCCAAGAGACCCAGTACTTC. It codes for CASSPSSQETQYF.

V is TRBV5-1 and J is TRBJ2-2; a possible D gene is TRBD1 (6 bases). Germline lookup yields CDR1 SGHRS and CDR2 YFSETQ. This CDR3 has 12 residues. V dropped 4 bases and J dropped 8 bases, with 9 bases sitting between them. This CDR3 reads CASSTGFGELFF. CDR3 bases: TGCGCCAGCAGCACAGGGTTTGGGGAGCTGTTTTTT.

The chain combines TRBV7-2 with TRBJ2-1, with 8 bases matching TRBD2. Trimming removed 4 bases from V and 4 bases from J; junction bases left unmatched: 6. The CDR3 consists of 15 residues. Germline assignment: CDR1 SGHTA and CDR2 FQGNSA. The CDR3 is CASSSERGFYNEQFF. In DNA, the CDR3 is TGTGCCAGCAGCTCCGAGCGGGGGTTTTACAATGAGCAGTTCTTC.

V is TRBV4-1 and J is TRBJ2-3; TRBD1 matches 7 bases. Germline CDR1 reads MGHRA; CDR2 reads YSYEKL. The CDR3 consists of 16 residues. With V trimmed by 2 bases and J by 1 base, 6 bases remained unmatched. The CDR3, as DNA: TGCGCCAGCAGCCAATCAGGGGGAACCGGCACAGATACGCAGTATTTT. Translating gives CASSQSGGTGTDTQYF.

This chain links TRBV12-5 with TRBJ2-2; TRBD1 agrees at 9 bases. With 3 bases clipped from V and 6 bases from J, the junction kept 11 bases outside the gene matches. Germline values: CDR1 LGHNT, CDR2 FRNRAP. The CDR3 is 17 residues long. The CDR3 region is CASGFTPGQGFSGELFF. The CDR3 DNA follows: TGTGCTAGTGGTTTCACGCCGGGACAGGGATTCTCCGGGGAGCTGTTTTTT.

The V gene is TRBV5-1, the J gene TRBJ1-5; TRBD1 matches at 7 bases. In germline, CDR1 is SGHRS, CDR2 YFSETQ. V shed 4 bases and J 2 bases; nucleotides not matched to a gene: 6. The CDR3 is 15 residues long. The chain's CDR3 is CASSKGAGGNQPQHF. CDR3 bases: TGCGCCAGCAGCAAGGGGGCTGGGGGCAATCAGCCCCAGCATTTT.

The chain carries TRBV29-1 and TRBJ1-2; 8 nucleotides agree with TRBD1. J gave up 5 bases and V 4 bases, and 3 bases lay outside the gene matches. The CDR3 runs to 12 residues. Germline CDR1 reads SQVTM; CDR2 reads ANQGSEA. In DNA, the CDR3 is TGCAGCGTTGGCAGGGGGCAATATGGCTACACCTTC. It is translated as CSVGRGQYGYTF.

V usage is TRBV5-6 and J usage is TRBJ1-6, with D hard to call. V shed 4 bases and J shed 12 bases, with 11 bases lying between them. This CDR3 region has 12 residues. CDR1 is SGHDT, CDR2 YYEEEE, per germline. The CDR3 DNA reads TGTGCCAGCAGCAGGTCCGGCGGACCCCTCCACTTT. This sequence encodes CASSRSGGPLHF. Filled out from reference TRBV5-6 and TRBJ1-6, the complete variable domain reads DAGVTQSPTHLIKTRGQQVTLRCSPKSGHDTVSWYQQALGQGPQFIFQYYEEEERQRGNFPDRFSGHQFPNYSSELNVNALLLGDSALYLCASSRSGGPLHFGNGTRLTVT.

The V and J genes are TRBV10-3 and TRBJ2-2; no firm D call. Germline lookup yields CDR1 ENHRY and CDR2 SYGVKD. Trimming took 3 bases from V and 8 from J, leaving 4 bases between them. The CDR3 has 11 residues. The CDR3 loop is CAISDYGELFF. The CDR3 DNA reads TGTGCCATCAGTGATTATGGGGAGCTGTTTTTT.

Here the CDR3 DNA reads TGTGCCAGCAGCTTAGACAGGGGCTTCTCTGGAAACACCATATATTTT. It yields the protein CASSLDRGFSGNTIYF. The chain joins TRBV11-2 to TRBJ1-3; weak D call: TRBD1 (6 bases). Per germline, CDR1 SGHAT and CDR2 FQNNGV. Trimming took 0 bases from V and 0 from J, leaving 9 bases between them. This CDR3 has 16 residues. The full variable domain, in which reference TRBV11-2 and TRBJ1-3 provide the parts outside the CDR3, is EAGVAQSPRYKIIEKRQSVAFWCNPISGHATLYWYQQILGQGPKLLIQFQNNGVVDDSQLPKDRFSAERLKGVDSTLKIQPAKLEDSAVYLCASSLDRGFSGNTIYFGEGSWLTVV.

The chain recombines TRBV6-5 with TRBJ1-1; D call uncertain. V gave up 8 bases and J gave up 1 base, with 11 bases separating them. This CDR3 spans 13 amino acids. Germline values: CDR1 MNHEY, CDR2 SVGAGI. The CDR3, as DNA: TGTGCCAGCCCACGTCGGGGGAACACTGAAGCTTTCTTT. The encoded protein is CASPRRGNTEAFF.

The chain combines TRBV11-2 with TRBJ1-3; no reliable D call. The V end was cut by 5 bases, the J end by 0 bases, with 14 bases between. The germline CDR1 and CDR2 sequences are SGHAT and FQNNGV. The CDR3 contains 16 residues. CDR3 in amino acids: CASSHFWAISGNTIYF. The CDR3 DNA follows: TGTGCCAGCAGCCATTTTTGGGCAATCTCTGGAAACACCATATATTTT.

CDR3 nucleotide sequence: TGTGCCAGCAGCTTAGATGCAAGAGGGAGGGATACGCAGTATTTT. Amino acid sequence: CASSLDARGRDTQYF. This chain connects TRBV11-2 to TRBJ2-3; tentatively, D is TRBD2 (6 bases). This CDR3 has 15 amino acids. Germline CDR1 is SGHAT and CDR2 is FQNNGV. Trimming shortened V by 0 bases and J by 6 bases, and 13 bases separated the two germline ends.

This chain connects TRBV5-1 to TRBJ2-3; 14 nucleotides agree with TRBD2. V was clipped by 4 bases and J by 5 bases; unmatched bases: 3. CDR3 length: 15 amino acids. Per the germline V gene, CDR1 is SGHRS and CDR2 is YFSETQ. CDR3 in DNA: TGCGCCAGCAGCAAGACTAGCGGGGGGGAAGATACGCAGTATTTT. Its translation is CASSKTSGGEDTQYF.

The rearrangement joins TRBV18 to TRBJ1-2; no definite D call. Germline assignment: CDR1 KGHSH and CDR2 LQKENI. CDR3 length: 13 residues. V was trimmed by 6 bases and J by 4 bases, leaving 12 bases between them. The CDR3 region is CASSPREGYGYTF. The CDR3 region has the DNA TGTGCCAGCTCGCCTCGGGAGGGCTATGGCTACACCTTC.

The chain has TRBV11-2 and TRBJ1-5; no reliable D call. This CDR3 is built from 13 residues. V was clipped by 3 bases and J by 6 bases, with 9 bases between them. Germline V gene sequence: CDR1 SGHAT, CDR2 FQNNGV. The CDR3 spells CASSFTQFQPQHF. In DNA form, the CDR3 reads TGTGCCAGCAGCTTTACCCAGTTTCAGCCCCAGCATTTT. The full variable domain, its missing parts supplied by reference TRBV11-2 and TRBJ1-5, is EAGVAQSPRYKIIEKRQSVAFWCNPISGHATLYWYQQILGQGPKLLIQFQNNGVVDDSQLPKDRFSAERLKGVDSTLKIQPAKLEDSAVYLCASSFTQFQPQHFGDGTRLSIL.

The rearrangement links TRBV2 to TRBJ1-5; TRBD1 matches 9 bases. Trimming cost V 6 bases and J 7 bases; bases outside gene matches: 10. Germline CDR1 and CDR2: SNHLY and FYNNEI. This CDR3 region has 15 residues. In DNA form, the CDR3 reads TGTGCCAGCAGCGACCCGGGACAGGGCGCGCAGCCCCAGCATTTT. This encodes CASSDPGQGAQPQHF.